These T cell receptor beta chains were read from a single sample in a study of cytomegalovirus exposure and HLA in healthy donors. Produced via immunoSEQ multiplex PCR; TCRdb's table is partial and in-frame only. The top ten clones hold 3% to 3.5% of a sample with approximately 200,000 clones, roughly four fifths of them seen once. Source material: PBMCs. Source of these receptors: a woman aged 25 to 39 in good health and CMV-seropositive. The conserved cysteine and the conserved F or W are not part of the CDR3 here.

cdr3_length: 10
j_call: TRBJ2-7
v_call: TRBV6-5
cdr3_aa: ASSRAQGEQY

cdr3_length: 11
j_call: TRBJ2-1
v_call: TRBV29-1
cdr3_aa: SVAIQGRGEQF

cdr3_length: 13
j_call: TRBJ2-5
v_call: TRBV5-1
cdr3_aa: ASSLAGTTQETQY

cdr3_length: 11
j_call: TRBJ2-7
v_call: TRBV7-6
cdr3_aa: ASSPGNSYEQY

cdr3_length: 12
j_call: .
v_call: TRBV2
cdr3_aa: ASSEIQGAYEQY

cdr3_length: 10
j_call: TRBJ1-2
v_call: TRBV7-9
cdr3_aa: ASSFGTVGYT

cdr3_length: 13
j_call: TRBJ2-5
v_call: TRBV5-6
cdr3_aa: ASRIRTSGQETQY

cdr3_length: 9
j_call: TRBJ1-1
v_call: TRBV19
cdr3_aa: ASSDRGEAF

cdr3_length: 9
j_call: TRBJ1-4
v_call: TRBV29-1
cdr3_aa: SVEDRGGLF

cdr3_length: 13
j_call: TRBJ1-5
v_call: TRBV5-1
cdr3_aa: ASSLASGAGQPQH

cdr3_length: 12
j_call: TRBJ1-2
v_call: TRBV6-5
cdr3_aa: ASTKGQGGRGYT

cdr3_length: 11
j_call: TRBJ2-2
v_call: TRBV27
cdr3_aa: ASSNTNTGELF

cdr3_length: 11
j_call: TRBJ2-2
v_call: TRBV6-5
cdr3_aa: ASSYFYTGELF

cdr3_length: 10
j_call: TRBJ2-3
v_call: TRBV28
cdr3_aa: ASGGGKDTQY

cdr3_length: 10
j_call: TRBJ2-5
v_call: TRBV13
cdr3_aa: ASSLTPGEQY

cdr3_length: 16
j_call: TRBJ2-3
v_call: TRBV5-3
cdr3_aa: ARSLTSGSPKVIDTQY

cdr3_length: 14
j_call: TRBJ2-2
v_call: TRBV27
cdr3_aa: ASSSGQGTVTGELF

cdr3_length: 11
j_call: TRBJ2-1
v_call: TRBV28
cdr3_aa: ASSPYPYNEQF

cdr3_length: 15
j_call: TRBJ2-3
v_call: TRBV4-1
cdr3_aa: ASSHRGLAGGKDTQY

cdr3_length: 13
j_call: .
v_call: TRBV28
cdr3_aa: ASSRRLAGGDEQY

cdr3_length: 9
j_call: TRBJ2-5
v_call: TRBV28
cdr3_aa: ATEDEREQY

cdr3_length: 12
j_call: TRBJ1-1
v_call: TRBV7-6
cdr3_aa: ASSSRAPNTEAF

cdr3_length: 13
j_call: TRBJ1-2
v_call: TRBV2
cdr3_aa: ASRLEPVSNYGYT

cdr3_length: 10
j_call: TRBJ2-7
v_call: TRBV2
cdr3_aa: ASLLRGLEWY

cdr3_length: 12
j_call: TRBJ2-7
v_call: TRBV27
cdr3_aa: ASSSQDRAYEQY

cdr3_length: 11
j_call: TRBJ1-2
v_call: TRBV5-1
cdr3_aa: ASSQDSVDGYT

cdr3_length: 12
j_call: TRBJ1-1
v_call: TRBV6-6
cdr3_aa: ASRTGDCLAEAF

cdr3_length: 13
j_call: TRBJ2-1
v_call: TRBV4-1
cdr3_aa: ASSPSGSSYNEQF

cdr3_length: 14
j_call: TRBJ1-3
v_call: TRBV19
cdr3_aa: ASSDWQGASGNTIY

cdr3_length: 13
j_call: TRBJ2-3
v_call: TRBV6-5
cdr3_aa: ASSYGGRGADTQY

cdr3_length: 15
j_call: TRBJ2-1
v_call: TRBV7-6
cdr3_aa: ASSFGLAGSSYNEQF

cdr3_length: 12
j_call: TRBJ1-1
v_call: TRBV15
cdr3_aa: ATSATGQHTEAF

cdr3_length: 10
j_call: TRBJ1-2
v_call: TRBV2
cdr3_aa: ASRGTAYGYT

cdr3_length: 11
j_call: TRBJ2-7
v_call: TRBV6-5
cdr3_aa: ASRRTPYREQY

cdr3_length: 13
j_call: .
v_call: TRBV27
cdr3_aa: ASSLRGRALYEQY

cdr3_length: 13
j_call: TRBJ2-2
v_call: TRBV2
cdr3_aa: ASSGGGSLRGELF

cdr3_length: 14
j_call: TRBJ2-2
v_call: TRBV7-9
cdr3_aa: ASSSLADLSVGELF

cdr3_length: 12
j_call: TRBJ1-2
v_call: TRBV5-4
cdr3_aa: ASSPWAGGSGYT

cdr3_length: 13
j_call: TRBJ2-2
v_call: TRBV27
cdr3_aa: ASSPHGTRPGELF

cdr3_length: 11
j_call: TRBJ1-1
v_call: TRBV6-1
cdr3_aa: ASSEGQASEAF

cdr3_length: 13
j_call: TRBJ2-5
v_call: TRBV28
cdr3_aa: ASSHYRGKQETQY

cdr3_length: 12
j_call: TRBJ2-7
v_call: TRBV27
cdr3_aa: ASSLSGQAYEQY

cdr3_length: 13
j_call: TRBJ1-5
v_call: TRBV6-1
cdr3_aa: ASRPGGGSNQPQH

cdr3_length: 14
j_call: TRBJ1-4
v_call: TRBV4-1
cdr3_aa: ASSRPGGGAREKLF

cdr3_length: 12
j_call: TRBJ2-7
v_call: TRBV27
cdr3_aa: ASSPRDRPYEQY

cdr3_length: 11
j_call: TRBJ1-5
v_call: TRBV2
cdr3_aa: ASKAGMYQPQH

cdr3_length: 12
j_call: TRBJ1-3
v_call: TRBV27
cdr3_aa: ASSSITGGNTIY